What follows are 2 T cell receptor beta chains derived from one specimen sequenced in a study of blood T cells in healthy people across ages. Through a sample-barcoded 5' primer and a J-beta primer mix, a second PCR was run for roughly 6 to 11 cycles. Each CDR3 protein gets one entry after TCRdb re-called the 5' RACE reads with MiXCR. Seen here are roughly 800,000 distinct CDR3 sequences, approximately 25% observed once, and the top ten hold more than 3%. This sample also appeared in a second study, on T cells of mothers and their children.

Input material: blood. The receptors were gathered from a boy younger than 18 in good health.

This clonotype has more than one count but fewer than ten. The V gene is TRBV20-1, the J gene TRBJ2-3; TRBD2 is a possible D gene (7 bases). The germline V gene encodes CDR1 DFQATT and CDR2 SNEGSKA (reference sequence). V was pared by 5 bases and J by 4 bases, with 16 bases between. The CDR3 extends over 14 amino acids. The CDR3 protein is CSALGAGVADTQYF. In DNA, the CDR3 is TGCAGTGCTCTGGGGGCGGGAGTGGCAGATACGCAGTATTTT.

The V gene is TRBV6-2 or TRBV6-3, the J gene TRBJ1-1; D is uncertain. V gave up 3 bases and J gave up 5 bases, with 10 bases separating them. Germline V gives CDR1 MNHEY, CDR2 SVGEGT. This CDR3 is 13 amino acids long. The CDR3 sequence is CASSYPVQTEAFF. CDR3 DNA: TGTGCCAGCAGTTATCCCGTTCAAACTGAAGCTTTCTTT.